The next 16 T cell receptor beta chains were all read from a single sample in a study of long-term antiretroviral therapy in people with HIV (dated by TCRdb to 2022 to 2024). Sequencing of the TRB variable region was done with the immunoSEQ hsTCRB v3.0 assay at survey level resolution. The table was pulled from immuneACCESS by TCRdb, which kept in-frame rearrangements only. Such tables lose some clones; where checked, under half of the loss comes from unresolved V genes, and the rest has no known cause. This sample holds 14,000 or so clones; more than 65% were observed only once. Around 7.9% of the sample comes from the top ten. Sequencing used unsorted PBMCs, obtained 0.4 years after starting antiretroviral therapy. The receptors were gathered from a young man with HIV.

CDR3 nucleotides: TGTGCCAGTAGTCCCGGGACAGGTTCTGGAAACACCATATATTTT. Protein: CASSPGTGSGNTIYF. The V call is TRBV19, the J call TRBJ1-3; 8 nucleotides line up with TRBD1. V shed 5 bases, J shed 1 base, and the junction held 4 bases outside the gene matches. The CDR3 length is 15 residues. Per germline, CDR1 LNHDA and CDR2 SQIVND (reference sequence).

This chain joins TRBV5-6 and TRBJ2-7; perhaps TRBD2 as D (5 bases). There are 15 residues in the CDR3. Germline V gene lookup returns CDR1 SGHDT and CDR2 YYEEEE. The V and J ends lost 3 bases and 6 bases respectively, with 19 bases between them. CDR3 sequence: CASSYGLSGWFEQYF. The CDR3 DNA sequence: TGTGCCAGCAGCTACGGACTTTCAGGCTGGTTCGAGCAGTACTTC.

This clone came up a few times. The CDR3 nucleotides are TGTGCCAGCAGTGACCTCTATGGCTACACCTTC. Translation: CASSDLYGYTF. This rearrangement joins TRBV28 to TRBJ1-2; D is undetermined. The CDR3 length is 11 residues. The germline CDR1 and CDR2 sequences are MDHEN and SYDVKM. V was shortened by 5 bases and J by 4 bases, with 5 bases between the two germline ends.

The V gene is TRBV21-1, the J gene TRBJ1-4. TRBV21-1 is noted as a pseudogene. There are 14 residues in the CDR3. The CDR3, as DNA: TGTGCTATTCGTGGGAGTCCAACTAATGAAAAACTGTTTTTT. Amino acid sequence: CAIRGSPTNEKLFF.

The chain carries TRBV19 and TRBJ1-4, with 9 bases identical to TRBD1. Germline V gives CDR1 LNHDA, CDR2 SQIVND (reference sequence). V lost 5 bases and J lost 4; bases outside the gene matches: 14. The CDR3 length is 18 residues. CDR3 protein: CASSLTGGSATNNEKLFF. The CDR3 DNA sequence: TGTGCCAGTAGTCTCACAGGGGGCTCTGCAACTAATAATGAAAAACTGTTTTTT.

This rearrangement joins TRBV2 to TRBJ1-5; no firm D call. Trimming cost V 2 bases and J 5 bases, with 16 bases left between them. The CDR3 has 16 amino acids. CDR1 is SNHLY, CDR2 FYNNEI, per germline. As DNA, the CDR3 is TGTGCCAGCAGTGAACCTTCATCCCCGGTCGATCAGCCCCAGCATTTT. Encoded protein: CASSEPSSPVDQPQHF.

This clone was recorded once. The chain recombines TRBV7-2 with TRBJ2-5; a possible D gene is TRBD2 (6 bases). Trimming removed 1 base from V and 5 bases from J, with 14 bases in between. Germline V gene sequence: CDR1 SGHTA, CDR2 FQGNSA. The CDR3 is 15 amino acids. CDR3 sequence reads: CASSLVIGGTETQYF. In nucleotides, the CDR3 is TGTGCCAGCAGCTTAGTAATCGGGGGAACGGAGACCCAGTACTTC. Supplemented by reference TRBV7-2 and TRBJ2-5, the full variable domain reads GAGVSQSPSNKVTEKGKDVELRCDPISGHTALYWYRQSLGQGLEFLIYFQGNSAPDKSGLPSDRFSAERTGGSVSTLTIQRTQQEDSAVYLCASSLVIGGTETQYFGPGTRLLVL.

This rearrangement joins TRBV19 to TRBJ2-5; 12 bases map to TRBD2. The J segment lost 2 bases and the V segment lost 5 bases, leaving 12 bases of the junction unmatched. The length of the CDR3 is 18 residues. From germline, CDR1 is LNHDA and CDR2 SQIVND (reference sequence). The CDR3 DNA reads TGTGCCAGTAGTCGGCAAGCCCGACTAGCGGGGGATCAAGAGACCCAGTACTTC. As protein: CASSRQARLAGDQETQYF.

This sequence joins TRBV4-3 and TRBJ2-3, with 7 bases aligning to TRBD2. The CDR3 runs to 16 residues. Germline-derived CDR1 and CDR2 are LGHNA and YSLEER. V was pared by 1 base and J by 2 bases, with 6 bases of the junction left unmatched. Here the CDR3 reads CASSQGAGDPTDTQYF. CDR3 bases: TGCGCCAGCAGCCAAGGGGCGGGGGACCCCACAGATACGCAGTATTTT.

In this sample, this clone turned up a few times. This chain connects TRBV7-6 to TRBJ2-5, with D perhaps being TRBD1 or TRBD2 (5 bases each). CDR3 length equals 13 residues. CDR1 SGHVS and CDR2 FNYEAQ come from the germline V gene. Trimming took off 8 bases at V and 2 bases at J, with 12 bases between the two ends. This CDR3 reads CASSGAQQETQYF. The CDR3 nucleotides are TGTGCCAGCTCCGGGGCGCAGCAAGAGACCCAGTACTTC.

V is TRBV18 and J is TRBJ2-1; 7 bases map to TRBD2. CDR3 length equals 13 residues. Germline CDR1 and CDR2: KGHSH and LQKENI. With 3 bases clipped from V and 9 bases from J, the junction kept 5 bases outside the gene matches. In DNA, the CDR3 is TGTGCCAGCTCACCTGCGGGGGTCAGTGAGCAGTTCTTC. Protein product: CASSPAGVSEQFF.

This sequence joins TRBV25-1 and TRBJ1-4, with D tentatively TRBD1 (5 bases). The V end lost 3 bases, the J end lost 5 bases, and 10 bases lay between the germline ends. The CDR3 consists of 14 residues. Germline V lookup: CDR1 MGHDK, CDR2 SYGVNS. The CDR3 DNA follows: TGTGCCAGCAGTGACGCAGGGACGAATGAAAAACTGTTTTTT. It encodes CASSDAGTNEKLFF.

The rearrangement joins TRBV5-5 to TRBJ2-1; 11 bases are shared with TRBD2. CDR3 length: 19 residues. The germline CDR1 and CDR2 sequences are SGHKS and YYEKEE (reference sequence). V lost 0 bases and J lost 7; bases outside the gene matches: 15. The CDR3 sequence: CASSLAASGGLGNPNEQFF. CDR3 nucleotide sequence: TGTGCCAGCAGCTTGGCGGCTAGCGGGGGGCTCGGTAATCCGAATGAGCAGTTCTTC.

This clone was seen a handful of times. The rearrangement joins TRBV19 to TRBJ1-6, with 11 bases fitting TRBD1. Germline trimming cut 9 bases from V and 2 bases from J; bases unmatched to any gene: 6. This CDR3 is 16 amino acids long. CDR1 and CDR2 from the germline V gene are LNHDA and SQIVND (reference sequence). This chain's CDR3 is CASGTGGSAYNSPLHF. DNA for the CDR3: TGTGCCAGCGGGACAGGGGGTAGCGCCTATAATTCACCCCTCCACTTT.

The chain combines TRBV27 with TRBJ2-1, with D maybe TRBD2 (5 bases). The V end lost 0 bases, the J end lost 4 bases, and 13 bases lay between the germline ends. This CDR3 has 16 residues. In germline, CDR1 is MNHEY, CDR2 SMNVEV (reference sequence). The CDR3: CASSLSPDLLYNEQFF. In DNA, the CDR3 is TGTGCCAGCAGTTTATCCCCGGACTTACTTTACAATGAGCAGTTCTTC.

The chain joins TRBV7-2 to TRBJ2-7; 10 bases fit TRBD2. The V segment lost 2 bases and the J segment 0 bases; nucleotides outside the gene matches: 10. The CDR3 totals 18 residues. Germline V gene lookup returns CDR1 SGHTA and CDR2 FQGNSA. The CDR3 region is CASSLPLGTSASSYEQYF. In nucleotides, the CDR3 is TGTGCCAGCAGCTTACCCCTAGGGACTAGCGCGAGCTCCTACGAGCAGTACTTC.